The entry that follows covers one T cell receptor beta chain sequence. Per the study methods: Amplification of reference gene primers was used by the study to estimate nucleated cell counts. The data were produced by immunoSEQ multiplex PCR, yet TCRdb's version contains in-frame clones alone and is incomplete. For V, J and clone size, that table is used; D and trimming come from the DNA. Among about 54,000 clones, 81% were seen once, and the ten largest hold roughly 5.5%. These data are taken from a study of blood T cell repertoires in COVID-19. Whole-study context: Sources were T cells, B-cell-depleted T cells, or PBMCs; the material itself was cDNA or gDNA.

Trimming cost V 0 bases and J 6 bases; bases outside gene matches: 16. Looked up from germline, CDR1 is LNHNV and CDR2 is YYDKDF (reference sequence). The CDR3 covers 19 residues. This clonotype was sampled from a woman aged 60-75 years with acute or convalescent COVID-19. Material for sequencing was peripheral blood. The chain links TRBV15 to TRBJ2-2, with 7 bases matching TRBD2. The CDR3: CATSRDWRLGGREAGELFF. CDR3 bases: TGTGCCACCAGCAGAGATTGGCGACTTGGCGGGAGAGAGGCCGGGGAGCTGTTTTTT.